This T cell receptor beta chain was captured in a study of CD8+ T cells in alopecia areata (dated by TCRdb to between 2018 and 2020). In terms of the full investigation: The treated patients, all with moderate-to-severe alopecia areata, were enrolled in an open-label pilot trial of oral tofacitinib given at 5 to 10 mg twice daily. Patients stayed on tofacitinib for 6 to 18 months and then had 6 months of follow-up off drug so that delayed response and recurrence could be assessed. In both human patients and the C3H/HeJ mouse model, the study applied high-throughput TCRbeta sequencing to look at T cell clonal expansion in alopecia areata. Scalp tissue and sorted CD4+ and CD8+ peripheral blood T cells from patchy and totalis/universalis alopecia areata patients and from healthy controls were covered by human TCRbeta sequencing. Patients on tofacitinib were biopsied at baseline and after 4 and 24 weeks of treatment, and several of the patients also had a later scalp biopsy. Scalp clonality was compared among normal scalp (n=4), patchy alopecia areata scalp (n=8), and alopecia totalis/universalis scalp (n=8). The RNA source kit depended on sample type: the PAXgene miRNA kit for fixed scalp, the miRNeasy kit for PBMCs, and the RNeasy kit for mouse skin. Amplification of TCRbeta CDR3 regions was done by immunoSEQ multiplex PCR using 35 Vbeta forward primers and 13 Jbeta reverse primers.

Taken from cysteine to phenylalanine, the CDR3 has 14 residues. Only CDR3 DNA is held: 42 bases, read in frame from base 1. The germline V gene (reference sequence) provides CDR1 SEHNR and CDR2 FQNEAQ. The V and J ends are trimmed by 5 bases and 4 bases, leaving 13 bases between them. The study at large found these results: Compared with mice, TCR sequences shared between patients were less clear, possibly partly because of HLA diversity across the patient population. Lesional scalp, especially in alopecia totalis/universalis, showed higher clonality and more expanded CD8+ clones than normal scalp, suggesting antigenic drive. Resident alphabeta T cells in normal human skin are also sequenced, complicating scalp TCR repertoire analysis, unlike mouse skin dominated by gammadelta T cells.

Library preparation was by the immunoSEQ multiplex PCR assay. For TCR sequencing, RNA was extracted from every sample and reverse transcribed into cDNA to serve as template. First-strand cDNA was synthesized with SuperScript III using a 2:1 mix of oligo-dT and random hexamers. A synthetic immune receptor repertoire was used to gauge amplification bias, and whatever bias remained was removed computationally. Regarding the original processing steps: After raw reads were preprocessed to remove errors, the CDR3 was defined following IMGT conventions as running from the conserved cysteine to phenylalanine. Clonality was computed by normalizing Shannon entropy by log2 of the number of productive unique TCRs and subtracting the result from 1. Whether each scalp clone was CD4 or CD8 was inferred by checking scalp TCRbeta sequences against the CD4 and CD8 repertoires from sorted blood. The clones in this table, taken by TCRdb from immuneACCESS, are in-frame only. Not every clone is retained; where verified, under half of the shortfall comes from an unresolved V gene, and the cause of the rest is unknown. The DNA was the basis for D and trimming; V, J and clone size are from that table. For this sample there are about 130,000 clones; 45% to 50% appear just once. The biggest ten clones account for around 20% of the sample.

Turning to this clone: Its antigen remains unidentified. The input lacks base qualities; no much larger clone sits a single base away.

In light of the paper, this sample's time point label describes: baseline before oral tofacitinib. From alopecia areata patients, peripheral blood was collected along with lesional scalp punch biopsies. PBMCs were separated by density centrifugation and stained for CD3, CD4 and CD8, after which CD4+ and CD8+ T cells were sorted on a FACSAria. This sequence was found in a human donor with alopecia areata. Sequenced here: CD8+ T cells sorted from blood, sampled at week 0. This chain is built from TRBV7-9 and TRBJ2-3, with the D gene too uncertain to name. The nucleotide sequence reads TGTGCCAGCAGCCCGAGGACCAGAGCAGATACGCAGTATTTT. Its protein reads: CASSPRTRADTQYF.